This is a list of T cell receptor beta chains from one sample in a study of blood T cells in healthy people across ages. TCRdb processed the 5' RACE reads anew with MiXCR; each CDR3 protein has one entry. This sample yields about 1,400,000 distinct CDR3 sequences, of which roughly 40% are seen a single time; 6.5% to 10% belongs to the top ten. The sample taken for sequencing was blood. Every receptor here comes from a woman aged 18-29 years in good health. Both conserved end residues are part of each CDR3. Each record gives: D gene, CDR3 length, J gene, clone size, V gene, CDR3 DNA, CDR3 protein. The D gene is left open where the match is weak. Only part of the rows carry a size: once, few, many, or a class if the clone is expanded.

d_gene: -; len: 15; j_gene: TRBJ2-4; abundance: many; v_gene: TRBV29-1; CDR3nt: TGCAGCGTTGAAGAAGATTCTGGAATCAAAAACATTCAGTACTTC; CDR3aa: CSVEEDSGIKNIQYF
d_gene: -; len: 17; j_gene: TRBJ2-3; abundance: -; v_gene: TRBV5-1; CDR3nt: TGCGCCAGCAGCTTGGATCTCGGTGAGGTCGACACAGATACGCAGTATTTT; CDR3aa: CASSLDLGEVDTDTQYF
d_gene: TRBD1; len: 15; j_gene: TRBJ1-2; abundance: -; v_gene: TRBV28; CDR3nt: TGTGCCAGCAGTCCCGGGACAGGGGCCGCGTACGGCTACACCTTC; CDR3aa: CASSPGTGAAYGYTF
d_gene: TRBD2; len: 20; j_gene: TRBJ2-3; abundance: -; v_gene: TRBV11-3; CDR3nt: TGTGCCAGCAGCCCTGGGGGACCGTTCGGGAGGGGCTCCGACACAGATACGCAGTATTTT; CDR3aa: CASSPGGPFGRGSDTDTQYF
d_gene: TRBD1; len: 19; j_gene: TRBJ1-3; abundance: -; v_gene: TRBV20-1; CDR3nt: TGCAGTGCTAGGGGACCGGGACAGGGCTCAAGGGTTGCCGGAAACACCATATATTTT; CDR3aa: CSARGPGQGSRVAGNTIYF
d_gene: TRBD1; len: 17; j_gene: TRBJ1-1; abundance: few; v_gene: TRBV20-1; CDR3nt: TGCAGTGCCAGCGGGCCCGGGACAGGGACCATGAACACTGAAGCTTTCTTT; CDR3aa: CSASGPGTGTMNTEAFF
d_gene: -; len: 13; j_gene: TRBJ1-1; abundance: few; v_gene: TRBV7-8; CDR3nt: TGTGCCAGCAGCCGCTACATGAACACTGAAGCTTTCTTT; CDR3aa: CASSRYMNTEAFF
d_gene: TRBD1; len: 13; j_gene: TRBJ1-2; abundance: -; v_gene: TRBV2; CDR3nt: TGTGCCAGCAGTGCGGACAGGACCTATGGCTACACCTTC; CDR3aa: CASSADRTYGYTF
d_gene: -; len: 16; j_gene: TRBJ1-4; abundance: -; v_gene: TRBV5-1; CDR3nt: TGCGCCAGCAGCTTGGCCCTCAGTGAGGGGAATGAAAAACTGTTTTTT; CDR3aa: CASSLALSEGNEKLFF
d_gene: TRBD1; len: 12; j_gene: TRBJ1-2; abundance: few; v_gene: TRBV7-8; CDR3nt: TGTGCCAGCAGGCAGGGGGCCGGGGGCTACACCTTC; CDR3aa: CASRQGAGGYTF
d_gene: TRBD2; len: 15; j_gene: TRBJ2-7; abundance: few; v_gene: TRBV6-6; CDR3nt: TGTGCCAGCAGCCTAACTAGCGGGGGAAACAATGAGCAGTACTTC; CDR3aa: CASSLTSGGNNEQYF
d_gene: TRBD1; len: 15; j_gene: TRBJ1-2; abundance: many; v_gene: TRBV7-2; CDR3nt: TGTGCCAGCAGTCTTGGACAGGGCCCTAACTATGGCTACACCTTC; CDR3aa: CASSLGQGPNYGYTF
d_gene: -; len: 14; j_gene: TRBJ2-1; abundance: -; v_gene: TRBV10-3; CDR3nt: TGTGCCATCAGTGAGGCAGCTTTCCCCAATGAGCAGTTCTTC; CDR3aa: CAISEAAFPNEQFF
d_gene: TRBD1; len: 19; j_gene: TRBJ1-4; abundance: -; v_gene: TRBV7-9; CDR3nt: TGTGCCAGCAGCCCTAATATCGCGAGGGGGCGTAGAATTGGCGAAAAACTGTTTTTT; CDR3aa: CASSPNIARGRRIGEKLFF
d_gene: -; len: 15; j_gene: TRBJ2-1; abundance: -; v_gene: TRBV27; CDR3nt: TGTGCCAGCAGTTTGGAGCGGACTGTATACAATGAGCAGTTCTTC; CDR3aa: CASSLERTVYNEQFF
d_gene: -; len: 13; j_gene: TRBJ2-4; abundance: -; v_gene: TRBV10-3; CDR3nt: TGTGCCATCAGTGAGCCCAATTATCGCGAGCGGTACTTC; CDR3aa: CAISEPNYRERYF
d_gene: TRBD2; len: 16; j_gene: TRBJ2-1; abundance: -; v_gene: TRBV5-1; CDR3nt: TGCGCCAGCCGAGGTGGTAGCGGGGGCTCCTACAATGAGCAGTTCTTC; CDR3aa: CASRGGSGGSYNEQFF
d_gene: TRBD2; len: 13; j_gene: TRBJ2-1; abundance: -; v_gene: TRBV7-7; CDR3nt: TGTGCCAGCAGCTTTGAGCGGGAGGGTGAGCAGTTCTTC; CDR3aa: CASSFEREGEQFF
d_gene: TRBD2; len: 15; j_gene: TRBJ2-3; abundance: few; v_gene: TRBV3-1; CDR3nt: TGTGCCAGCAGCCAGGGACCACTAGCGGGGGATACGCAGTATTTT; CDR3aa: CASSQGPLAGDTQYF
d_gene: -; len: 17; j_gene: TRBJ2-7; abundance: many; v_gene: TRBV29-1; CDR3nt: TGCAGCGTCGCGGGGGGCGGGACAGGAGGAAACCTCTACGAGCAGTACTTC; CDR3aa: CSVAGGGTGGNLYEQYF
d_gene: TRBD1; len: 16; j_gene: TRBJ1-5; abundance: few; v_gene: TRBV7-9; CDR3nt: TGTGCCAGCAGCCCCGGGACAGGGGGCCTCAATCAGCCCCAGCATTTT; CDR3aa: CASSPGTGGLNQPQHF
d_gene: -; len: 13; j_gene: TRBJ2-1; abundance: few; v_gene: TRBV24-1; CDR3nt: TGTGCCACCAGTGATCCCACGGAGCATGAGCAGTTCTTC; CDR3aa: CATSDPTEHEQFF